Listed below are T cell receptor beta chains from one sample, sequenced in a study of blood T cell repertoires in COVID-19. The method was immunoSEQ multiplex PCR; TCRdb's version includes in-frame clones alone and lacks a portion of them. The data hold about 120,000 clones, with roughly nine tenths observed a single time. The sample consisted of peripheral blood. These TCRs come from a man aged 65 to 85 with active or convalescent COVID-19. The CDR3 runs from the conserved cysteine through the conserved F or W. D genes are given only for firm matches. A row's size may be missing; if present it is once, few, many or a size class.

V gene	CDR3 length	clone size	J gene	D gene	CDR3 protein	CDR3 DNA
TRBV4-1	15	NA	TRBJ2-7	NA	CASSQDTGERWEQYF	TGCGCCAGCAGCCAAGATACCGGGGAAAGATGGGAGCAGTACTTC
TRBV19	15	NA	TRBJ1-2	TRBD1	CASRPRTGGLDGYTF	TGTGCCAGTAGGCCTAGGACAGGGGGCTTGGATGGCTACACCTTC
TRBV7-9	14	NA	TRBJ2-3	TRBD2	CASRPGGGRDTQYF	TGTGCCAGCAGGCCCGGGGGGGGAAGAGATACGCAGTATTTT
TRBV6-5	15	NA	TRBJ2-3	NA	CASSARQAGTDTQYF	TGTGCCAGCAGCGCGCGACAGGCAGGCACAGATACGCAGTATTTT
TRBV7-9	17	NA	TRBJ1-1	TRBD1	CASSFTGTGGFGTEAFF	TGTGCCAGCAGCTTCACCGGGACAGGGGGGTTCGGCACTGAAGCTTTCTTT
TRBV18	12	once	TRBJ2-3	NA	CASSPRNSTQYF	TGTGCCAGCTCACCACGTAATTCTACGCAGTATTTT
TRBV19	15	NA	TRBJ2-2	TRBD1	CASSGQGGATGELFF	TGTGCCAGTAGTGGACAGGGCGGTGCCACCGGGGAGCTGTTTTTT
TRBV25-1	15	NA	TRBJ1-2	NA	CASSENGAGNHGYTF	TGTGCCAGCAGTGAAAATGGGGCAGGGAACCATGGCTACACCTTC
TRBV3-1/TRBV3-2	14	NA	TRBJ2-1	TRBD1	CASSPRTGYNEQFF	TGTGCCAGCAGCCCCCGGACAGGATACAATGAGCAGTTCTTC
TRBV10-3	14	NA	TRBJ1-5	NA	CAISDDDISQPQHF	TGTGCCATCAGTGACGACGACATCTCACAGCCCCAGCATTTT
TRBV3-1/TRBV3-2	15	NA	TRBJ2-7	NA	CASSQEVGAYYEQYF	TGTGCCAGCAGCCAAGAAGTGGGCGCTTACTACGAGCAGTACTTC
TRBV25-1	15	NA	TRBJ2-7	NA	CASSEWGHDGHEQYF	TGTGCCAGCAGTGAGTGGGGACATGACGGTCACGAGCAGTACTTC
TRBV28	17	few	TRBJ1-3	NA	CASSPILDRIGGNTIYF	TGTGCCAGCAGCCCTATTCTAGACAGGATTGGTGGAAACACCATATATTTT
TRBV27	14	NA	TRBJ1-2	TRBD1	CASSRGTDYYGYTF	TGTGCCAGCAGCCGAGGGACAGATTACTATGGCTACACCTTC
TRBV10-3	13	NA	TRBJ1-2	NA	CAGQSGALYGYTF	TGTGCCGGCCAGTCAGGGGCTCTCTATGGCTACACCTTC
TRBV11-2	19	NA	TRBJ1-1	TRBD1	CASSLDQRGTGRLNTEAFF	TGTGCCAGCAGCTTAGATCAGCGTGGGACAGGGCGCTTGAACACTGAAGCTTTCTTT
TRBV6-5	15	NA	TRBJ2-3	NA	CASSYSAGFTDTQYF	TGTGCCAGCAGTTACTCCGCAGGGTTCACAGATACGCAGTATTTT
TRBV5-6	14	NA	TRBJ1-2	NA	CASSLGTGGYGYTF	TGTGCCAGCAGCTTGGGCACAGGCGGCTATGGCTACACCTTC
TRBV28	16	NA	TRBJ1-5	NA	CASRKGTPYSNQPQHF	TGTGCCAGCAGAAAAGGGACACCCTATAGCAATCAGCCCCAGCATTTT
TRBV10-1	14	NA	TRBJ1-4	TRBD1	CASSRDRGSEKLFF	TGCGCCAGCAGTCGGGACAGGGGGAGTGAAAAACTGTTTTTT
TRBV11-2	15	once	TRBJ2-4	NA	CASSTPQGMVNIQYF	TGTGCCAGCAGCACCCCCCAGGGGATGGTAAACATTCAGTACTTC
TRBV18	15	NA	TRBJ2-7	TRBD2	CASSRGTSDTYEQYF	TGTGCCAGCTCACGCGGGACTAGCGACACCTACGAGCAGTACTTC
TRBV5-1	16	once	TRBJ2-6	TRBD1	CASGRGQGSGANVLTF	TGCGCCAGCGGGAGGGGACAGGGGTCTGGGGCCAACGTCCTGACTTTC
TRBV15	17	few	TRBJ1-6	NA	CATSRDSASSYNSPLHF	TGTGCCACCAGCAGAGATTCCGCGAGCTCCTATAATTCACCCCTCCACTTT
TRBV5-1	14	NA	TRBJ1-1	TRBD1	CASSFAQGDTEAFF	TGCGCCAGCAGCTTTGCCCAGGGGGACACTGAAGCTTTCTTT
TRBV7-2	18	NA	TRBJ2-3	TRBD2	CASSPREGLAGGTDTQYF	TGTGCCAGCAGCCCCCGGGAGGGACTAGCGGGAGGGACAGATACGCAGTATTTT
TRBV4-1	15	NA	TRBJ2-7	TRBD1	CASSQDRQGSYEQYF	TGCGCCAGCAGCCAAGATAGACAGGGGTCCTACGAGCAGTACTTC
TRBV19	13	few	TRBJ1-1	NA	CASSIEGRTEAFF	TGTGCCAGTAGTATAGAGGGGAGGACTGAAGCTTTCTTT
TRBV19	15	NA	TRBJ2-2	TRBD2	CASSLRTSSTGELFF	TGTGCCAGTAGTCTCCGGACTAGCTCGACCGGGGAGCTGTTTTTT
TRBV19	13	NA	TRBJ2-1	NA	CASSIPGYNEQFF	TGTGCCAGTAGTATCCCCGGCTACAATGAGCAGTTCTTC
TRBV7-9	17	NA	TRBJ2-2	TRBD1	CASSLPRQGAFTGELFF	TGTGCCAGCAGCCTCCCCCGACAGGGGGCATTTACCGGGGAGCTGTTTTTT
TRBV27	14	NA	TRBJ2-7	TRBD1	CASSMGDSLYEQYF	TGTGCCAGCAGCATGGGGGACAGCCTCTACGAGCAGTACTTC
TRBV6-5	14	NA	TRBJ1-2	TRBD1	CASRTGQGLYGYTF	TGTGCCAGCAGGACGGGACAGGGATTGTATGGCTACACCTTC
TRBV7-9	14	few	TRBJ1-1	NA	CASSPSERNTEAFF	TGTGCCAGCAGCCCAAGCGAAAGGAACACTGAAGCTTTCTTT
TRBV19	15	NA	TRBJ2-3	NA	CASSIRATSKDTQYF	TGTGCCAGTAGTATAAGGGCGACTAGTAAAGATACGCAGTATTTT
TRBV28	13	NA	TRBJ1-4	TRBD1	CASGRGGEEKLFF	TGTGCCAGCGGAAGAGGGGGCGAAGAAAAACTGTTTTTT
TRBV2	12	NA	TRBJ2-5	NA	CASSGLDMTQYF	TGTGCCAGCTCGGGACTCGACATGACCCAGTACTTC